Detailed here is one TCR beta chain. No cognate antigen has been identified for it. No base-level quality is on record; no much larger clone is a single base apart. This sample was included in a study of identifying expanded T cells in peripheral blood (dated by TCRdb to between 2018 and 2020). Background on the whole study: Separate aliquots of the same genomic DNA pool were sequenced to produce technical replicates, and four replicates were compared in pairs. Results and caveats for the whole study, not just this receptor: Between technical replicates the binomial model flagged roughly 1.1 differentially abundant clones, whereas over about 2 weeks the binomial model flagged about 16.4 and over approximately four weeks approximately 20. The authors expected that biological variance in healthy repertoires might rise further over much longer intervals, such as months to years. Both the number of clones called differentially abundant and the false-positive rate were significantly reduced by the beta-binomial model across all healthy-donor time intervals. Variance in clone template counts between approximately 2-week samples significantly increased with total template count across all healthy donors.

No immune events, such as infections, were documented for the healthy donors during the collection period. Healthy-donor blood repertoires served as a training cohort to calibrate time-dependent variance in a beta-binomial model of T-cell clone differential abundance. The training cohort comprised 10 or so healthy donors, 3 female and 7 male. An age range of roughly 25 to 65 years, with an average of about 43 years, was recorded for the donors. Whole blood from each healthy donor was obtained from a commercial supplier and was collected at three time points about two weeks apart. Genomic DNA was extracted from unsorted whole blood for immunosequencing. The immunoSEQ Assay, which relies on bias-controlled multiplex PCR amplification of genomic DNA, was used to profile TCRbeta CDR3 regions. On the study's bioinformatics: The absolute abundance of each unique TCRbeta CDR3 region was quantified after sequences were collapsed and filtered. Differential abundance was tested with a binomial (Fisher-equivalent) model and with a beta-binomial model adding time-dependent variance fitted from healthy donors. Any clone with fewer than 5 combined templates was excluded, and a clone was called differentially abundant if its Benjamini-Hochberg FDR was below 0.01. In the beta-binomial model, variance was expressed as a function of the total template count across the two samples, in the form v = (b*log(k)+a)^2. Held by TCRdb, this immuneACCESS table contains in-frame sequences only and omits some clones. Under half of the omission traces to an unresolved V gene where checked; the cause of the rest is unknown. That table supplies the V and J calls and clone size; D and trimming were determined from the DNA. Counted in this sample were about 58,000 clones; roughly 90% of them appeared once. The ten largest clonotypes hold roughly 3.6% of the sample.

The CDR3 runs 14 residues from the cysteine to the phenylalanine. The only DNA kept is the CDR3, 42 bases in frame from the first base. CDR1 SGHRS and CDR2 YFSETQ are derived from the germline V gene. V has 0 bases trimmed and J has 11 bases trimmed; junction bases matching no gene number 7. Rearrangement joined TRBV5-1 to TRBJ2-3; 9 nucleotides in the junction match TRBD2. Sequencing used blood. The sequence came from a person aged 18 to 75 in good health. DNA sequence: TGCGCCAGCAGCTTGGCTGCGGGAGGGCCGGGGCAGTATTTT. Its translation is CASSLAAGGPGQYF.